These 2 T cell receptor beta chains originate from one sample sequenced in a study of blood T cell repertoires in COVID-19. Sequenced by immunoSEQ multiplex PCR; TCRdb stores in-frame clones only, minus some. Of roughly 38,000 clones in the sample, 90% were seen once. Input material: peripheral blood. The receptors were sampled from a man aged 70-80 years with acute or convalescent COVID-19.

Only one count was recorded for this clone. In DNA, the CDR3 is TGTGCCAGCAGCCCAGCAGGGTATGAGCAGTTCTTC. This translates into CASSPAGYEQFF. This rearrangement joins TRBV7-9 to TRBJ2-1; a possible D gene is TRBD1 (5 bases). The CDR3 is made up of 12 amino acids. CDR1 is SEHNR and CDR2 is FQNEAQ in the germline V gene (reference sequence). The V end lost 5 bases, the J end lost 8 bases, and 10 bases lay between the germline ends.

A few counts support this clone. This chain connects TRBV29-1 to TRBJ1-2; D remains ambiguous. Trimming shortened V by 4 bases and J by 3 bases, and 12 bases separated the two germline ends. Per the germline V gene, CDR1 is SQVTM and CDR2 is ANQGSEA. This CDR3 is built from 13 residues. CDR3 sequence reads: CSVVFPGDYGYTF. DNA of the CDR3: TGCAGCGTTGTGTTTCCAGGTGACTATGGCTACACCTTC.